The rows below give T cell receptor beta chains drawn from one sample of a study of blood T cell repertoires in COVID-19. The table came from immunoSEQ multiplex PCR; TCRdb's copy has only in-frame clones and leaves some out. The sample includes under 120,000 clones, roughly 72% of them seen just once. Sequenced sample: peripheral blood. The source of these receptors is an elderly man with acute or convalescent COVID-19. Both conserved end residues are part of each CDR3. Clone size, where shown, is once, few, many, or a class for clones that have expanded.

cdr3_aa: CASSRQMNTEAFF
v_call: TRBV6-4
j_call: TRBJ1-1
clone_size: .

cdr3_aa: CASGFGGNQPQHF
v_call: TRBV12-5
j_call: TRBJ1-5
clone_size: .

cdr3_aa: CATSTGTPQYNEQFF
v_call: TRBV18
j_call: TRBJ2-1
clone_size: .

cdr3_aa: CATSDSHKNTGELFF
v_call: TRBV24-1
j_call: TRBJ2-2
clone_size: .

cdr3_aa: CASSLQGNTIYF
v_call: TRBV5-8
j_call: TRBJ1-3
clone_size: .

cdr3_aa: CASSENDRAGETQYF
v_call: TRBV2
j_call: TRBJ2-5
clone_size: .

cdr3_aa: CASSPAGQNTEAFF
v_call: TRBV18
j_call: TRBJ1-1
clone_size: .

cdr3_aa: CASRAGQGGWLEAFF
v_call: TRBV6-6
j_call: TRBJ1-1
clone_size: few

cdr3_aa: CASSPRGEVPYEQYF
v_call: TRBV5-8
j_call: TRBJ2-7
clone_size: .

cdr3_aa: CSASDVIQASGRIGAEQYF
v_call: TRBV20-1
j_call: TRBJ2-7
clone_size: .

cdr3_aa: CASSLPGTQYF
v_call: TRBV7-9
j_call: TRBJ2-5
clone_size: medium-sized

cdr3_aa: CASSAGTSGSGELFF
v_call: TRBV9
j_call: TRBJ2-2
clone_size: .

cdr3_aa: CASSPFQAHGNEQFF
v_call: TRBV18
j_call: TRBJ2-1
clone_size: few

cdr3_aa: CASSQLPGLASHEQFF
v_call: TRBV14
j_call: TRBJ2-1
clone_size: .

cdr3_aa: CATSDRDRADTQYF
v_call: TRBV24-1
j_call: TRBJ2-3
clone_size: .

cdr3_aa: CASSELGGVKNIQYF
v_call: TRBV2
j_call: TRBJ2-4
clone_size: .

cdr3_aa: CASSGSVVAFF
v_call: TRBV19
j_call: TRBJ1-1
clone_size: .

cdr3_aa: CASSVLAGHETQYF
v_call: TRBV5-1
j_call: TRBJ2-5
clone_size: .

cdr3_aa: CSASGQTVGTEAFF
v_call: TRBV29-1
j_call: TRBJ1-1
clone_size: .

cdr3_aa: CASSLRTVGSGEQYF
v_call: TRBV27
j_call: TRBJ2-7
clone_size: .

cdr3_aa: CASSEGTSGYNEQFF
v_call: TRBV6-4
j_call: TRBJ2-1
clone_size: .

cdr3_aa: CASSPDGTPNQPQHF
v_call: TRBV27
j_call: TRBJ1-5
clone_size: .

cdr3_aa: CASSWTGLETQYF
v_call: TRBV7-3
j_call: TRBJ2-5
clone_size: .

cdr3_aa: CATSDGSYGYTF
v_call: TRBV24-1
j_call: TRBJ1-2
clone_size: .

cdr3_aa: CASSEGGGDSDF
v_call: TRBV2
j_call: TRBJ2-5
clone_size: .

cdr3_aa: CASSHSGSETQYF
v_call: TRBV3-1/TRBV3-2
j_call: TRBJ2-5
clone_size: .

cdr3_aa: CASSSRGRAGQQYF
v_call: TRBV7-2
j_call: TRBJ2-7
clone_size: .

cdr3_aa: CASSYVGGQGINEQFF
v_call: TRBV6-5
j_call: TRBJ2-1
clone_size: .

cdr3_aa: CASRLFGTGVLREQFF
v_call: TRBV2
j_call: TRBJ2-1
clone_size: .

cdr3_aa: CASSDWRGIYEQYF
v_call: TRBV6-1
j_call: TRBJ2-7
clone_size: .

cdr3_aa: CASSQDQGVTQYF
v_call: TRBV3-1/TRBV3-2
j_call: TRBJ2-5
clone_size: .

cdr3_aa: CASSYTGAQAFF
v_call: TRBV6-6
j_call: TRBJ1-1
clone_size: few

cdr3_aa: CASSLSGWAGLKNIQYF
v_call: TRBV28
j_call: TRBJ2-4
clone_size: .

cdr3_aa: CASSLEASEGEQYF
v_call: TRBV7-2
j_call: TRBJ2-7
clone_size: once

cdr3_aa: CASSVASGRGVETQYF
v_call: TRBV9
j_call: TRBJ2-5
clone_size: few

cdr3_aa: CASSRRVGTEAFF
v_call: TRBV3-1/TRBV3-2
j_call: TRBJ1-1
clone_size: .

cdr3_aa: CASSRTGVYGYTF
v_call: TRBV9
j_call: TRBJ1-2
clone_size: .

cdr3_aa: CASSMDVGGGYNEQFF
v_call: TRBV5-1
j_call: TRBJ2-1
clone_size: many

cdr3_aa: CASSFGSYQETQYF
v_call: TRBV11-2
j_call: TRBJ2-5
clone_size: .

cdr3_aa: CASRGTSGRVVYNEQFF
v_call: TRBV2
j_call: TRBJ2-1
clone_size: .

cdr3_aa: CASSLGSQGGETQYF
v_call: TRBV7-8
j_call: TRBJ2-5
clone_size: .

cdr3_aa: CASSLGLDGGEQFF
v_call: TRBV3-1/TRBV3-2
j_call: TRBJ2-1
clone_size: .

cdr3_aa: CASSLPTHNSPLHF
v_call: TRBV28
j_call: TRBJ1-6
clone_size: .

cdr3_aa: CASSLASPIQYF
v_call: TRBV12-3/TRBV12-4
j_call: TRBJ2-4
clone_size: few

cdr3_aa: CASSLTLGSTEAFF
v_call: TRBV28
j_call: TRBJ1-1
clone_size: .

cdr3_aa: CASSLQTAGEQFF
v_call: TRBV4-2
j_call: TRBJ2-1
clone_size: .

cdr3_aa: CASSGGGNADTQYF
v_call: TRBV5-1
j_call: TRBJ2-3
clone_size: .

cdr3_aa: CASSQAGGAREKLFF
v_call: TRBV4-1
j_call: TRBJ1-4
clone_size: .

cdr3_aa: CASRYREDQPQHF
v_call: TRBV5-1
j_call: TRBJ1-5
clone_size: few